This passage covers 27 T cell receptor beta chains from one sample sequenced in a study of T cell responses to AZD1222 COVID-19 vaccine. Profiling relied on immunoSEQ multiplex PCR, and the TCRdb table lists in-frame clones only, not all of them. The table lists about 270,000 clones, around 93% of them singletons. Sequencing was performed on peripheral blood, taken 28 days after the second AZD1222 dose. The receptors shown here come from an adult who received the AZD1222 COVID-19 vaccine.

The genes are TRBV3-1 (or the pseudogene TRBV3-2) and TRBJ1-2; D is possibly TRBD1 (6 bases). The CDR3 loop spans 13 amino acids. Trimming took 4 bases from V and 3 from J, leaving 9 bases between them. The germline gives CDR1 LGHDT, CDR2 YNNKEL (reference sequence). The DNA of the CDR3 is TGTGCCAGCAGCCGGGACACTGACTATGGCTACACCTTC. Translation gives CASSRDTDYGYTF.

The chain couples TRBV9 to TRBJ1-3; D might be TRBD1 (6 bases). From germline, CDR1 is SGDLS and CDR2 YYNGEE. Trimming pared 3 bases from V and 1 base from J, leaving 8 bases between. The CDR3 is 14 amino acids. The CDR3 here is CASSGTGSGNTIYF. For the CDR3, the DNA is TGTGCCAGCAGCGGTACAGGGTCTGGAAACACCATATATTTT.

The V call is TRBV18, the J call TRBJ2-3; D ambiguous. Per germline, CDR1 KGHSH and CDR2 LQKENI. This CDR3 has 14 amino acids. The V end lost 2 bases, the J end lost 0 bases, and 6 bases lay between the germline ends. The DNA of the CDR3 is TGTGCCAGCTCACCAGGGCCTAGCACAGATACGCAGTATTTT. Residues: CASSPGPSTDTQYF.

This chain connects TRBV28 to TRBJ2-7; D might be TRBD2 (6 bases). Germline-derived CDR1 and CDR2 are MDHEN and SYDVKM. The CDR3 sequence is 15 residues long. V lost 5 bases, J lost 1 base, and 15 bases lay in between. This chain's CDR3 is CASSGPPAGSYEQYF. DNA for the CDR3: TGTGCCAGCAGTGGGCCCCCGGCGGGATCCTACGAGCAGTACTTC.

J is TRBJ2-7 and V is TRBV5-1; D not certain. Looked up from germline, CDR1 is SGHRS and CDR2 is YFSETQ. The V end lost 8 bases, the J end lost 0 bases, and 15 bases lay between the germline ends. The CDR3 runs 14 residues. The CDR3 DNA reads TGCGCCAGTTCGAAGGACCGAAGCTCCTACGAGCAGTACTTC. It codes for CASSKDRSSYEQYF.

This clone has just one count. The CDR3: CASSGGTSGGTDTQYF. DNA for the CDR3: TGCGCCAGCAGCGGCGGGACTAGCGGGGGCACAGATACGCAGTATTTT. The genes are TRBV5-1 and TRBJ2-3, with 13 bases fitting TRBD2. CDR3 length: 16 residues. With 4 bases clipped from V and 1 base from J, the junction kept 3 bases outside the gene matches. Germline CDR1 is SGHRS and CDR2 is YFSETQ.

The chain couples TRBV12-3 or TRBV12-4 to TRBJ1-1; D remains unclear. V was clipped by 6 bases and J by 0 bases, with 8 bases between them. The CDR3 is made up of 13 amino acids. The CDR3 region has the DNA TGTGCCAGCAGAGCACAAGTGAACACTGAAGCTTTCTTT. This codes for CASRAQVNTEAFF.

The rearrangement uses TRBV2 and TRBJ1-5; 8 bases agree with TRBD1. J gave up 2 bases and V 0 bases, and 6 bases lay outside the gene matches. The CDR3 loop spans 17 amino acids. CDR1 and CDR2 from the germline V gene are SNHLY and FYNNEI. In nucleotides, the CDR3 is TGTGCCAGCAGTGAAGCGGGGACAGGTATACGCAATCAGCCCCAGCATTTT. Translation gives CASSEAGTGIRNQPQHF.

The J gene is TRBJ2-7, the V gene TRBV27; TRBD2 matches at 11 bases. The CDR3 is made up of 15 amino acids. After removal of 7 bases from V and 4 bases from J, the junction contained 9 bases not matched to a gene. The germline V gene has CDR1 MNHEY and CDR2 SMNVEV (reference sequence). CDR3 sequence reads: CASNLPGLAVYEQYF. DNA of the CDR3: TGTGCCAGCAACCTACCGGGACTAGCGGTGTACGAGCAGTACTTC.

The chain uses TRBV2 and TRBJ2-6; D gene uncertain. V was clipped by 6 bases and J by 4 bases, with 7 bases between them. The CDR3 extends over 13 amino acids. Germline V lookup: CDR1 SNHLY, CDR2 FYNNEI. The CDR3, as DNA: TGTGCCAGCAGGCCCCGGGGGGCCAACGTCCTGACTTTC. Amino acids: CASRPRGANVLTF. Full variable domain (remainder filled in from reference TRBV2 and TRBJ2-6): EPEVTQTPSHQVTQMGQEVILRCVPISNHLYFYWYRQILGQKVEFLVSFYNNEISEKSEIFDDQFSVERPDGSNFTLKIRSTKLEDSAMYFCASRPRGANVLTFGAGSRLTVL.

This chain connects TRBV27 to TRBJ2-1; D is unresolved. CDR3 length: 13 amino acids. Between the trimmed V and J ends, which lost 2 bases and 6 bases, there was a span of 8 bases. Germline CDR1 MNHEY, CDR2 SMNVEV (reference sequence). The CDR3 reads CASSLAPTNEQFF. The DNA of the CDR3 is TGTGCCAGCAGTTTAGCCCCAACCAATGAGCAGTTCTTC.

The count of this clone is one. The V and J genes are TRBV19 and TRBJ2-1, with 9 bases identical to TRBD2. Germline CDR1 LNHDA, CDR2 SQIVND (reference sequence). Germline trimming cut 5 bases from V and 7 bases from J; bases unmatched to any gene: 6. The CDR3 covers 14 residues. The CDR3 DNA reads as TGTGCCAGTAGTCCACGCGGGGGGGCGAATGAGCAGTTCTTC. This translates into CASSPRGGANEQFF. Supplemented by reference TRBV19 and TRBJ2-1, the full variable domain reads DGGITQSPKYLFRKEGQNVTLSCEQNLNHDAMYWYRQDPGQGLRLIYYSQIVNDFQKGDIAEGYSVSREKKESFPLTVTSAQKNPTAFYLCASSPRGGANEQFFGPGTRLTVL.

The chain uses TRBV20-1 and TRBJ1-2, with D possibly TRBD1 on 6 matching bases. Germline CDR1 and CDR2: DFQATT and SNEGSKA (reference sequence). This CDR3 spans 11 amino acids. V dropped 5 bases and J dropped 6 bases, with 10 bases sitting between them. The CDR3 is CSALSGDGYTF. The DNA of the CDR3 is TGCAGTGCTTTGTCAGGGGATGGCTACACCTTC.

This clone was picked up one time. The V call is TRBV10-2, the J call TRBJ1-5; unclear D gene. Germline values: CDR1 WSHSY, CDR2 SAAADI. The germline V and J ends were trimmed by 7 bases and 5 bases, with 12 bases remaining between them. The length of the CDR3 is 13 residues. The CDR3 DNA sequence: TGCGCCAGCACCGAGAGGAGAGATCAGCCCCAGCATTTT. Its protein is CASTERRDQPQHF.

The genes are TRBV5-1 and TRBJ2-2, with TRBD1 matching over 8 bases. V shed 4 bases, J shed 0 bases, and the junction held 5 bases outside the gene matches. There are 16 residues in the CDR3. Per the germline V gene, CDR1 is SGHRS and CDR2 is YFSETQ. CDR3 coding DNA: TGCGCCAGCAGCCCCCGGACAGGGACGAACACCGGGGAGCTGTTTTTT. This translates into CASSPRTGTNTGELFF.

The rearrangement uses TRBV6-2 or TRBV6-3 and TRBJ1-1; possible D gene TRBD1, 5 bases. Trimming left V 5 bases short and J 1 base short, with 11 bases between. Germline loops: CDR1 MNHEY, CDR2 SVGEGT. The CDR3 is 14 residues long. This CDR3 is CASSRTLENTEAFF. Written as DNA, the CDR3 is TGTGCCAGCAGTCGGACATTGGAGAACACTGAAGCTTTCTTT.

This sequence joins TRBV19 and TRBJ2-6; D is unclear. The germline V gene has CDR1 LNHDA and CDR2 SQIVND (reference sequence). This CDR3 spans 14 amino acids. Trimming removed 3 bases at V and 3 bases at J, with 6 bases between. CDR3 nucleotides: TGTGCCAGTAGTATGTGGGATGGGGCCAACGTCCTGACTTTC. It translates to CASSMWDGANVLTF.

V is TRBV6-5 and J is TRBJ1-2; no firm D call. CDR3 length equals 14 residues. CDR1 is MNHEY, CDR2 SVGAGI, per germline. V was trimmed by 0 bases and J by 3 bases, leaving 8 bases between them. CDR3 in DNA: TGTGCCAGCAGTTACTCGTGGCAGTACTATGGCTACACCTTC. Protein product: CASSYSWQYYGYTF.

V is TRBV7-2 and J is TRBJ1-6, with D possibly being TRBD1 (6 bases). The CDR3 covers 16 residues. V lost 5 bases, J lost 9 bases, and 20 bases lay in between. Germline CDR1 SGHTA, CDR2 FQGNSA. The CDR3 DNA follows: TGTGCCAGCAGCCAAGGGATAGGGGGAAGTAGTTCACCCCTCCACTTT. This sequence encodes CASSQGIGGSSSPLHF.

This chain uses TRBV29-1 with TRBJ1-3; the D is unclear. CDR3 length: 14 amino acids. Germline V gene lookup returns CDR1 SQVTM and CDR2 ANQGSEA. Trimming took 5 bases from V and 0 from J, leaving 11 bases between them. This CDR3 reads CSVSRSSSGNTIYF. CDR3 nucleotide sequence: TGCAGCGTTTCCAGGTCGAGCTCTGGAAACACCATATATTTT.

The rearrangement links TRBV12-3 or TRBV12-4 to TRBJ2-1; 11 bases are a match to TRBD1. The CDR3 runs to 13 residues. V trimming: 8 bases; J trimming: 5 bases; junction bases outside the gene matches: 2. CDR3 coding DNA: TGTGCCAGCGGACAGGGGGCTGACAATGAGCAGTTCTTC. Translated, it gives CASGQGADNEQFF.

This clone was counted only a few times. The chain employs TRBV28 and TRBJ1-2; 10 bases match TRBD1. The germline V gene has CDR1 MDHEN and CDR2 SYDVKM. After removal of 4 bases from V and 4 bases from J, the junction contained 12 bases not matched to a gene. The CDR3 consists of 17 residues. CDR3 loop: CASSSIGTGEPFYGYTF. Written as DNA, the CDR3 is TGTGCCAGCAGTTCAATCGGGACAGGGGAGCCCTTCTATGGCTACACCTTC.

The genes are TRBV6-6 and TRBJ1-1; D perhaps matches TRBD1 (5 bases). The CDR3 has 16 residues. The V gene lost 6 bases and the J gene lost 1 base, with 18 bases spanning the gap. CDR1 and CDR2 from the germline V gene are MNHNY and SVGAGI (reference sequence). CDR3 sequence (DNA): TGTGCCAGCAGCCGATCCGGGACGCCGAGGAACACTGAAGCTTTCTTT. This codes for CASSRSGTPRNTEAFF.

The J gene is TRBJ2-3, the V gene TRBV3-1 (or the pseudogene TRBV3-2); 7 bases match TRBD1. Germline V gives CDR1 LGHDT, CDR2 YNNKEL (reference sequence). After removal of 4 bases from V and 8 bases from J, the junction contained 6 bases not matched to a gene. CDR3 length: 13 amino acids. This CDR3 reads CASSRQGEGTQYF. Here the CDR3 DNA reads TGTGCCAGCAGCCGACAGGGCGAGGGTACGCAGTATTTT.

The chain employs TRBV6-5 and TRBJ1-4, with D unclear. The CDR3 covers 15 residues. Per germline, CDR1 MNHEY and CDR2 SVGAGI. Trimming shortened V by 2 bases and J by 8 bases, and 15 bases separated the two germline ends. The CDR3, as DNA: TGTGCCAGCAGTTACATCCCTACAAAGGCCGAAAAACTGTTTTTT. Residues: CASSYIPTKAEKLFF.

In its sample, this clone was seen once. The CDR3 sequence is CASSLSQGATNEKLFF. The CDR3 coding sequence is TGTGCCAGCAGTTTATCACAGGGGGCAACTAATGAAAAACTGTTTTTT. This sequence joins TRBV28 and TRBJ1-4; 8 bases align to TRBD1. The V gene end was trimmed by 1 base and the J gene end by 0 bases; junction bases not matched to a gene: 1. Germline assignment: CDR1 MDHEN and CDR2 SYDVKM. This CDR3 region has 16 residues.

The J gene is TRBJ1-4, the V gene TRBV23-1, with D unclear. TRBV23-1 is treated as an ORF (open reading frame) with a function not yet certain. The CDR3 contains 13 residues. Trimming removed 4 bases at V and 8 bases at J, with 11 bases between. For the CDR3, the DNA is TGCGCCAGCAGTCTGGGCGCGGGAGAAAAACTGTTTTTT. Translation: CASSLGAGEKLFF.